Sequencing of this TCR beta chain was carried out in a study of spatial heterogeneity in lung cancer. TCRdb independently ran MiXCR on the 5' RACE reads; one entry per CDR3 protein. The sample records under 15,000 distinct CDR3 sequences, around 5% being singletons. CDR1 is SGHTA and CDR2 is FQGNSA in the germline V gene. This CDR3 has 14 residues. Trimming stripped 7 bases from V and 2 bases from J, with 14 bases between. The time point here: sample taken at primary tumor resection. Whole RNA, isolated from tumor, nontumor lung or frozen PBMC, was sequenced without prior sorting. Many counts were recorded for this clonotype. This beta chain lies outside the target of a library built for alpha chains; its clone size means little.

The source was lung tumor tissue, collected at surgery. The TCR sequence derives from a human donor with early-stage non-small cell lung cancer. The chain employs TRBV7-2 and TRBJ2-5; D may correspond to TRBD1 or TRBD2 (5 bases each). DNA of the CDR3: TGTGCCAGCACCCTAGGGGACCATCAAGAGACCCAGTACTTC. Residues: CASTLGDHQETQYF.